A single sample is the source of the 20 T cell receptor beta chains below, sequenced in a study of CD8 T cells in ankylosing spondylitis. In TCRdb, the 5' RACE reads were re-called with MiXCR into one record per CDR3 protein. This sample has under 300,000 distinct CDR3 sequences, with under 12% found just once. The sequencing sample was made of blood, either unsorted or a sorted T cell fraction (not recorded which). Receptors originate from a male donor with ankylosing spondylitis or in good health (not recorded which).

This clonotype has a count of ten or more. This chain joins TRBV10-2 and TRBJ1-1; D is undetermined. Germline V gene lookup returns CDR1 WSHSY and CDR2 SAAADI. V shed 6 bases and J shed 1 base, with 9 bases lying between them. This CDR3 spans 13 amino acids. Written as DNA, the CDR3 is TGCGCCAGCAGGGTCACATGGAACACTGAAGCTTTCTTT. Its translation: CASRVTWNTEAFF.

This chain uses TRBV10-1 with TRBJ2-5, with D perhaps matching TRBD1 (5 bases). Germline V gene sequence: CDR1 WNHNN, CDR2 SYGVQD (reference sequence). This CDR3 spans 14 amino acids. Trimming removed 7 bases from V and 0 bases from J, with 12 bases in between. The CDR3 loop reads CASNEQGHQETQYF. For the CDR3, the DNA is TGCGCCAGCAACGAGCAGGGCCACCAAGAGACCCAGTACTTC.

This clonotype was observed a few times. V and J are TRBV3-1 and TRBJ2-5, with D possibly TRBD2 on 5 matching bases. The V end was cut by 8 bases, the J end by 2 bases, with 15 bases between. CDR1 LGHDT and CDR2 YNNKEL come from the germline V gene (reference sequence). The CDR3 totals 14 residues. In nucleotides, the CDR3 is TGTGCCAGCGTCGACTACCCTAGGCAAGAGACCCAGTACTTC. Its translation: CASVDYPRQETQYF.

This clonotype came up many times. The chain combines TRBV20-1 with TRBJ1-4; no reliable D call. V lost 0 bases and J 7 bases, leaving 12 bases between the germline ends. This CDR3 is 14 amino acids long. The germline V gene encodes CDR1 DFQATT and CDR2 SNEGSKA (reference sequence). The CDR3 loop reads CSARDSGMVEKLFF. For the CDR3, the DNA is TGCAGTGCTAGAGATTCGGGAATGGTTGAAAAACTGTTTTTT.

This clonotype was seen at least ten times. V usage is TRBV12-3 or TRBV12-4 and J usage is TRBJ2-5, with a possible D match to TRBD2 (5 bases). V was cut by 6 bases and J by 2 bases, with 10 bases left in between. The CDR3 runs 13 residues. CDR3 sequence reads: CASRRRTQETQYF. CDR3 nucleotide sequence: TGTGCCAGCAGGCGCCGGACTCAAGAGACCCAGTACTTC.

This rearrangement joins TRBV27 to TRBJ2-3, with 14 nucleotides matching TRBD2. V shed 4 bases and J 15 bases; nucleotides not matched to a gene: 6. Germline V CDR1 and CDR2: MNHEY, SMNVEV (reference sequence). The CDR3 totals 13 residues. The CDR3 loop is CASSSRLAGGPYF. Here the CDR3 DNA reads TGTGCCAGCAGTTCCAGACTAGCGGGGGGGCCCTATTTT.

This clonotype was detected many times. The chain recombines TRBV20-1 with TRBJ1-1; D is possibly TRBD1 (6 bases). CDR1 and CDR2 (germline): DFQATT, SNEGSKA (reference sequence). V was shortened by 3 bases and J by 5 bases, with 13 bases between the two germline ends. The CDR3 consists of 13 residues. The CDR3, as DNA: TGCAGTGCTAGCAGCAGGGGAGGGACTGAAGCTTTCTTT. Translating it yields CSASSRGGTEAFF.

For the CDR3, the DNA is TGCGCCAGCAGCCGGGACGGAGAGTTTAACTATGGCTACACCTTC. Translation gives CASSRDGEFNYGYTF. The chain couples TRBV5-1 to TRBJ1-2; a weak D match, TRBD1 (5 bases). There are 15 residues in the CDR3. The germline V gene encodes CDR1 SGHRS and CDR2 YFSETQ. The V end was cut by 4 bases, the J end by 1 base, with 14 bases between.

The sample holds many counts of this clonotype. The chain is built from TRBV20-1 and TRBJ2-2; 14 bases line up with TRBD2. The J segment lost 6 bases and the V segment lost 4 bases, leaving 7 bases of the junction unmatched. CDR1 DFQATT and CDR2 SNEGSKA come from the germline V gene (reference sequence). CDR3 length: 16 residues. Here the CDR3 DNA reads TGCAGTGCTAAGGGACTAGCGGGAGTAATCGCCGGGGAGCTGTTTTTT. It yields the protein CSAKGLAGVIAGELFF.

This clonotype came up many times. V usage is TRBV10-3 and J usage is TRBJ1-5; D unclear. The V gene's germline CDR1 is ENHRY and CDR2 SYGVKD. The CDR3 loop spans 13 amino acids. Deletions cut 0 bases from V and 7 bases from J, with 7 bases between. The CDR3 here is CAISESERQPQHF. In nucleotides, the CDR3 is TGTGCCATCAGTGAGTCTGAAAGACAGCCCCAGCATTTT.

This clonotype was detected ten times or more. This chain joins TRBV7-9 and TRBJ2-3; 8 bases are a match to TRBD1. The junction had 7 bases not matched to a gene; V was cut back by 4 bases and J by 4 bases. The CDR3 is 15 residues long. CDR1 is SEHNR and CDR2 is FQNEAQ in the germline V gene (reference sequence). The CDR3 DNA follows: TGTGCCAGCAGCTCGGGTGACAGGGGCCCAGATACGCAGTATTTT. This translates into CASSSGDRGPDTQYF.

There are many counts of this clonotype. Here the CDR3 reads CSAHPSSGSDEQYF. CDR3 in DNA: TGCAGTGCTCACCCGAGTAGCGGGAGCGACGAGCAGTACTTC. The chain is built from TRBV20-1 and TRBJ2-7, with 9 positions matching TRBD2. Trimming cost V 5 bases and J 5 bases; bases outside gene matches: 10. Germline-derived CDR1 and CDR2 are DFQATT and SNEGSKA (reference sequence). The CDR3 is 14 amino acids.

This clonotype has a count of ten or more. This chain links TRBV5-1 with TRBJ2-3; 10 positions agree with TRBD1. The length of the CDR3 is 16 residues. With V trimmed by 4 bases and J by 6 bases, 11 bases remained unmatched. The germline CDR1 and CDR2 sequences are SGHRS and YFSETQ. CDR3: CASSLMTGGATDTQYF. CDR3 DNA sequence: TGCGCCAGCAGCCTGATGACAGGGGGCGCAACTGATACGCAGTATTTT.

This clonotype was picked up many times. This sequence joins TRBV7-8 and TRBJ2-1; D gene unclear. Germline lookup yields CDR1 SGHVS and CDR2 FQNEAQ. The germline V and J ends were trimmed by 0 bases and 0 bases, with 3 bases remaining between them. The CDR3 consists of 14 residues. CDR3 loop: CASSLALSYNEQFF. The CDR3 DNA is TGTGCCAGCAGCTTAGCGCTCTCCTACAATGAGCAGTTCTTC.

This clonotype has a count of ten or more. This rearrangement joins TRBV29-1 to TRBJ2-2, with 12 positions matching TRBD2. Looked up from germline, CDR1 is SQVTM and CDR2 is ANQGSEA. The CDR3 covers 16 residues. Trimming removed 2 bases from V and 5 bases from J; junction bases left unmatched: 6. The CDR3 bases are TGCAGCGTTGAAACGGCTAGCGGGAGGGTAACCGGGGAGCTGTTTTTT. The encoded protein is CSVETASGRVTGELFF.

In this sample, this clonotype turned up many times. J is TRBJ2-1 and V is TRBV4-2; TRBD2 agrees at 7 bases. The junction had 7 bases not matched to a gene; V was cut back by 4 bases and J by 4 bases. CDR1 and CDR2 from the germline V gene are LGHNA and YNFKEQ. CDR3 length: 15 amino acids. The CDR3 sequence is CASSPGSGDYNEQFF. CDR3 sequence (DNA): TGTGCCAGCAGCCCAGGCAGCGGGGATTACAATGAGCAGTTCTTC.

The table lists this clonotype with many counts. The rearrangement links TRBV10-3 to TRBJ1-1; D is uncertain. Germline values: CDR1 ENHRY, CDR2 SYGVKD. V lost 3 bases to trimming and J lost 2 bases, with 13 bases between them. The CDR3 length is 15 residues. The CDR3 nucleotides are TGTGCCATCAGTGATTTGGCAGGAGAAAACACTGAAGCTTTCTTT. Protein sequence: CAISDLAGENTEAFF.

This clonotype was seen more than once but under ten times. The chain couples TRBV7-9 to TRBJ2-1, with D possibly matching TRBD2 (7 bases). Germline CDR1 SEHNR, CDR2 FQNEAQ (reference sequence). This CDR3 comprises 14 residues. Trimming left V 5 bases short and J 8 bases short, with 16 bases between. The DNA for the CDR3 is TGTGCCAGCAGCCTCTTGGGGGGGCGCGATGAGCAGTTCTTC. This sequence encodes CASSLLGGRDEQFF.

This clonotype was detected many times. This rearrangement joins TRBV30 to TRBJ1-1; D is perhaps TRBD1 (6 bases). CDR3 size: 15 residues. The V and J ends lost 0 bases and 4 bases respectively, with 15 bases between them. Looked up from germline, CDR1 is GTSNPN and CDR2 is SVGIG (reference sequence). The CDR3, as DNA: TGTGCCTGGAGTGTACAAGCAGGGGTCTCCACTGAAGCTTTCTTT. This encodes CAWSVQAGVSTEAFF.

DNA of the CDR3: TGTGCCAGCAGCCTTAGACAGGATCGTGGCTACACCTTC. Protein: CASSLRQDRGYTF. J is TRBJ1-2 and V is TRBV7-9; possibly TRBD1 for D (6 bases). Germline V lookup: CDR1 SEHNR, CDR2 FQNEAQ (reference sequence). This CDR3 has 13 amino acids. Trimming pared 5 bases from V and 7 bases from J, leaving 14 bases between.